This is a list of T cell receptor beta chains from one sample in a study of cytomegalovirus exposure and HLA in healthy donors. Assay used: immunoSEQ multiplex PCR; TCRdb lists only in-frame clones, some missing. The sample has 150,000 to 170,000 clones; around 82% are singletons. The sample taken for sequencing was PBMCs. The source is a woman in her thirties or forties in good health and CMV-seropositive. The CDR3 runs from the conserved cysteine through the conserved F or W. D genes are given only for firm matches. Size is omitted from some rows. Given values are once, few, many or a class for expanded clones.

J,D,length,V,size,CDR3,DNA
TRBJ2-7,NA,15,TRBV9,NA,CASSQSPGSSYEQYF,TGTGCCAGCAGTCAATCTCCCGGTAGCTCCTACGAGCAGTACTTC
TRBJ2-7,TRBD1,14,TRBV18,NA,CASSPPGQSYEQYF,TGTGCCAGCTCACCACCGGGACAGTCCTACGAGCAGTACTTC
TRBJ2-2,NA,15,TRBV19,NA,CASSSTGPATGELFF,TGTGCCAGTAGTTCTACAGGGCCGGCGACCGGGGAGCTGTTTTTT
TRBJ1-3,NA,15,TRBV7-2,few,CASSLAPGGLDTIYF,TGTGCCAGCAGCTTAGCCCCCGGGGGGTTGGACACCATATATTTT
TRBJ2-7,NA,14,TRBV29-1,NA,CSVLLTVVTYEQYF,TGCAGCGTACTTCTGACAGTTGTAACCTACGAGCAGTACTTC
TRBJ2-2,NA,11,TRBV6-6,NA,CATTNTGELFF,TGTGCCACCACGAACACCGGGGAGCTGTTTTTT
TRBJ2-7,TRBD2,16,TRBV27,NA,CASSWTSGSQGVEQYF,TGTGCCAGCAGTTGGACTAGCGGGAGCCAGGGAGTCGAGCAGTACTTC
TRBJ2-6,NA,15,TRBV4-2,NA,CASSPSGAGANVLTF,TGTGCCAGCAGCCCTTCAGGGGCTGGGGCCAACGTCCTGACTTTC
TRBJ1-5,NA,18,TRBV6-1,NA,CASSEALPGRASNQPQHF,TGTGCCAGCAGTGAAGCGCTCCCCGGCAGGGCGAGCAATCAGCCCCAGCATTTT
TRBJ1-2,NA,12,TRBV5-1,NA,CASSSSGGGYTF,TGCGCCAGCAGCTCGTCCGGGGGAGGCTACACCTTC
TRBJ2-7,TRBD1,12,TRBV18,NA,CASSPTGGGGYF,TGTGCCAGCTCACCCACAGGGGGCGGCGGGTACTTC
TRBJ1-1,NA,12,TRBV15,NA,CATSGADTEAFF,TGTGCCACCAGCGGGGCGGACACTGAAGCTTTCTTT
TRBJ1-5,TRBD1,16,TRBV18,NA,CASSPQTGGGGQPQHF,TGTGCCAGCTCACCCCAAACAGGGGGTGGTGGTCAGCCCCAGCATTTT
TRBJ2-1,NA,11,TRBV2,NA,CASRLFNEQFF,TGTGCCAGCAGACTTTTCAATGAGCAGTTCTTC
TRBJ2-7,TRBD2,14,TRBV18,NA,CASSLAGRADEQYF,TGTGCCAGCTCCCTAGCCGGGAGGGCCGACGAGCAGTACTTC
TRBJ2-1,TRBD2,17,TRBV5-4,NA,CASSLGGTSGNYNEQFF,TGTGCCAGCAGCTTGGGAGGGACTAGCGGGAACTACAATGAGCAGTTCTTC
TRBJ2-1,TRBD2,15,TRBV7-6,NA,CASSLTGTSMNEQFF,TGTGCCAGCAGCTTAACCGGGACTAGCATGAATGAGCAGTTCTTC
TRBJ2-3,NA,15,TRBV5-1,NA,CASSSLTISTDTQYF,TGCGCCAGCAGCTCCCTGACTATTAGCACAGATACGCAGTATTTT
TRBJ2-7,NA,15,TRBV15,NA,CATRDSGTGLYEQYF,TGTGCCACCAGAGATTCTGGGACGGGACTCTACGAGCAGTACTTC
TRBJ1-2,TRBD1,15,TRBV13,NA,CASSIGQGFVYGYTF,TGTGCCAGCAGCATTGGACAGGGGTTTGTCTATGGCTACACCTTC
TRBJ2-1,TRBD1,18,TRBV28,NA,CASSRLSQGTGGFYEQFF,TGTGCCAGCAGTCGATTAAGCCAGGGGACAGGGGGCTTCTATGAGCAGTTCTTC
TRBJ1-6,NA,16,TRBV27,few,CASSRTGSSYNSPLHF,TGTGCCAGCAGTCGCACAGGGAGTTCCTATAATTCACCCCTCCACTTT
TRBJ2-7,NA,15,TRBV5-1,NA,CASSLSPDTTYEQYF,TGCGCCAGCAGCTTGAGCCCGGACACCACTTACGAGCAGTACTTC
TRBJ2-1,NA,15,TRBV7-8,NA,CASSLAGGYYNEQFF,TGTGCCAGCAGCTTAGCGGGCGGGTACTACAATGAGCAGTTCTTC
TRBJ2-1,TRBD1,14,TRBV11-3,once,CASQGKRGQSRQFF,TGTGCCAGCCAAGGGAAGAGGGGGCAATCTCGACAGTTCTTC
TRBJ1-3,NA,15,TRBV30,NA,CAWSSGLSSGNTIYF,TGTGCCTGGAGTTCGGGACTGAGCTCTGGAAACACCATATATTTT
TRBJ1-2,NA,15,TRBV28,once,CASSSGQGRHYGYTF,TGTGCCAGCAGTTCCGGTCAGGGGCGCCACTATGGCTACACCTTC
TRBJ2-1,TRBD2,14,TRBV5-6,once,CASSWTSGSNEQFF,TGTGCCAGCAGCTGGACTAGCGGGAGCAATGAGCAGTTCTTC
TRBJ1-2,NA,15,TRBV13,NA,CASNYKTDPNYGYTF,TGTGCCAGCAACTATAAGACAGATCCTAACTATGGCTACACCTTC
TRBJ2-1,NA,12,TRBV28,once,CASSLEGNEQFF,TGTGCCAGCAGTTTAGAGGGTAATGAGCAGTTCTTC
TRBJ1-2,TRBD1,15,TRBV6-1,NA,CASSEGWTGIYGYTF,TGTGCCAGCAGTGAAGGATGGACAGGTATCTATGGCTACACCTTC
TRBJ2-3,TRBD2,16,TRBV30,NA,CAWRAREGDSTDTQYF,TGTGCCTGGAGAGCGCGGGAGGGAGATAGCACAGATACGCAGTATTTT
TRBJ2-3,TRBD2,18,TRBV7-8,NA,CASSKSWTSVVGTDTQYF,TGTGCCAGCAGCAAAAGTTGGACTAGCGTGGTGGGGACAGATACGCAGTATTTT
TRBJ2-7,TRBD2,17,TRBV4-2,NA,CASSQDLLTGGPGEQYF,TGTGCCAGCAGCCAAGACCTATTGACGGGAGGGCCGGGGGAGCAGTACTTC
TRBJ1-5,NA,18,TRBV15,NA,CATSRDGGGRINGQPQHF,TGTGCCACCAGCAGAGATGGCGGGGGGCGCATAAACGGTCAGCCCCAGCATTTT
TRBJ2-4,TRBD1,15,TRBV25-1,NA,CASSELRQGSVIQYF,TGTGCCAGCAGTGAATTAAGACAGGGTTCGGTCATTCAGTACTTC
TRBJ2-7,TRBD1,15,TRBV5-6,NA,CASSNGQVVSYEQYF,TGTGCCAGCAGCAACGGACAGGTAGTTTCCTACGAGCAGTACTTC
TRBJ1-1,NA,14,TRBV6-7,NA,CASSYSVSGAEAFF,TGTGCCAGCAGTTACTCAGTCTCCGGGGCTGAAGCTTTCTTT
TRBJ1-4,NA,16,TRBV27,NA,CASKTTDRNPNEKLFF,TGTGCCAGCAAAACCACAGACAGAAACCCGAATGAAAAACTGTTTTTT
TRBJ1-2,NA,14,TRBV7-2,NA,CASSLRVARDGYTF,TGTGCCAGCAGCTTAAGGGTAGCGAGGGATGGCTACACCTTC
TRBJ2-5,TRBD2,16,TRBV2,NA,CASSPGLAGASKTQYF,TGTGCCAGCAGCCCGGGACTAGCGGGAGCGAGTAAGACCCAGTACTTC
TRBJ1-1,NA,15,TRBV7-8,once,CASSPWSFSNTEAFF,TGTGCCAGCAGCCCTTGGAGTTTTTCGAACACTGAAGCTTTCTTT
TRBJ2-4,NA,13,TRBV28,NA,CASSPSVRYIQYF,TGTGCCAGCAGTCCCTCAGTGAGGTACATTCAGTACTTC
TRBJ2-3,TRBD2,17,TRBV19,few,CASSYGLAGGPTDTQYF,TGTGCCAGTAGTTATGGACTAGCGGGAGGGCCCACAGATACGCAGTATTTT
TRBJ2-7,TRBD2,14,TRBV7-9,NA,CASSLTGRGDEQYF,TGTGCCAGCAGCTTAACCGGGAGGGGGGACGAGCAGTACTTC
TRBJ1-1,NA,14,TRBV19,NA,CASKREQTYTEAFF,TGTGCCAGTAAGAGGGAACAGACCTACACTGAAGCTTTCTTT
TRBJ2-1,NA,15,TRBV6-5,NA,CASSYGSSSYNEQFF,TGTGCCAGCAGTTACGGTAGTAGCTCCTACAATGAGCAGTTCTTC
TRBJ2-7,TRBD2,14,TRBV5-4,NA,CASSLTSGAYEQYF,TGTGCCAGCAGCTTGACTAGCGGGGCCTACGAGCAGTACTTC
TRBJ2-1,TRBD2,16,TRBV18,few,CASSPRLAPPYNEQFF,TGTGCCAGCTCACCCCGACTAGCGCCGCCCTACAATGAGCAGTTCTTC
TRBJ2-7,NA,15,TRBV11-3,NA,CASSLGFGETREQYF,TGTGCCAGCAGCTTAGGTTTCGGGGAAACCCGAGAGCAGTACTTC